The 10 T cell receptor beta chains reported below all come from one sample, sequenced in a study of T-cell memory formation after mild COVID-19. MiXCR, run by TCRdb on the 5' RACE reads, gives a single entry per CDR3 protein. The sample contains approximately 260,000 distinct CDR3 sequences, around 15% of which appear only once. Material: PBMCs or a T cell subset sorted from them (not recorded which). These receptor sequences come from a man aged 18 to 35 who had mild COVID-19 (a few samples of this study predate the infection). Cell type and time point are not known.

This CDR3 is CASRDRTRFTGNTIYF. In DNA, the CDR3 is TGTGCCAGCAGGGACAGGACACGCTTCACTGGAAACACCATATATTTT. The chain uses TRBV12-3 or TRBV12-4 and TRBJ1-3, with 7 bases lining up with TRBD1. V lost 6 bases, J lost 2 bases, and 10 bases stayed unmatched. The CDR3 consists of 16 residues.

The sample holds many counts of this clonotype. V usage is TRBV7-9 and J usage is TRBJ2-3; no clear D. The CDR3 is 11 amino acids. Trimming cost V 5 bases and J 6 bases, with 6 bases left between them. In germline, CDR1 is SEHNR, CDR2 FQNEAQ (reference sequence). The CDR3 sequence: CASSPRDTQYF. The CDR3 DNA reads as TGTGCCAGCAGCCCCAGGGATACGCAGTATTTT.

The chain employs TRBV5-1 and TRBJ1-1, with D hard to call. V lost 0 bases and J lost 7, with 7 bases in between. CDR1 and CDR2 (germline): SGHRS, YFSETQ. This CDR3 contains 12 residues. The CDR3 reads CASSLARGEAFF. The CDR3 region has the DNA TGCGCCAGCAGCTTGGCGCGGGGTGAAGCTTTCTTT.

This clonotype was counted between two and nine times. This chain joins TRBV7-2 and TRBJ1-6; no firm D call. Germline V gene data show CDR1 as SGHTA and CDR2 as FQGNSA. Trimming took off 3 bases at V and 10 bases at J, with 7 bases between the two ends. The CDR3 totals 12 residues. This CDR3 is CASSFSQSPLHF. The CDR3 coding sequence is TGTGCCAGCAGCTTTAGCCAATCACCCCTCCACTTT.

The J gene is TRBJ2-1, the V gene TRBV15; possible D gene TRBD2, 6 bases. Trimming cost V 4 bases and J 4 bases, with 14 bases left between them. The germline V gene encodes CDR1 LNHNV and CDR2 YYDKDF (reference sequence). CDR3 length equals 15 residues. The CDR3 protein is CATSTKGTPYNEQFF. The CDR3 bases are TGTGCCACCAGCACCAAGGGGACTCCGTACAATGAGCAGTTCTTC.

This chain joins TRBV15 and TRBJ2-4; D may be TRBD1 or TRBD2 (6 bases each). The V end was cut by 0 bases, the J end by 2 bases, with 23 bases between. The CDR3 runs to 20 residues. Germline-derived CDR1 and CDR2 are LNHNV and YYDKDF (reference sequence). CDR3 sequence: CATSRETLVGGASPKNIQYF. CDR3 DNA: TGTGCCACCAGCAGAGAAACATTAGTCGGGGGCGCGAGTCCCAAAAACATTCAGTACTTC.

This clonotype appeared many times. The chain carries TRBV5-1 and TRBJ2-3, with D possibly being TRBD1 or TRBD2 (5 bases each). The CDR3 is made up of 13 amino acids. Trimming removed 0 bases at V and 6 bases at J, with 8 bases between. Germline loops: CDR1 SGHRS, CDR2 YFSETQ. CDR3 sequence reads: CASSLVGEDTQYF. The CDR3 DNA sequence: TGCGCCAGCAGCTTGGTAGGGGAGGATACGCAGTATTTT.

This clonotype was seen a few times. The gene calls are TRBV10-3 and TRBJ2-2; TRBD1 aligns across 8 bases. Germline CDR1 is ENHRY and CDR2 is SYGVKD. The CDR3 is made up of 16 amino acids. The J segment lost 2 bases and the V segment lost 10 bases, leaving 12 bases of the junction unmatched. CDR3 amino acids: CAKFRLDRVNTGELFF. The CDR3 DNA follows: TGTGCCAAATTCCGCTTGGACAGGGTCAACACCGGGGAGCTGTTTTTT.

The chain carries TRBV18 and TRBJ2-6, with D uncertain. Looked up from germline, CDR1 is KGHSH and CDR2 is LQKENI. With 1 base removed from V and 4 bases from J, the gap between germline ends came to 14 bases. This CDR3 is 17 amino acids long. CDR3 nucleotides: TGTGCCAGCTCACCACTAGATTGGGCGTCCGGGGCCAACGTCCTGACTTTC. It specifies CASSPLDWASGANVLTF.

The chain uses TRBV12-3 or TRBV12-4 and TRBJ1-5; weak D call: TRBD1 (6 bases). This CDR3 spans 13 amino acids. The V end lost 8 bases, the J end lost 3 bases, and 11 bases lay between the germline ends. As DNA, the CDR3 is TGTGCCAGCGGGGGGGGGCCCAATCAGCCCCAGCATTTT. Protein sequence: CASGGGPNQPQHF.